Below are 2 T cell receptor beta chains sequenced from a single sample in a study of blood T cell repertoires in COVID-19. Repertoires were generated with immunoSEQ multiplex PCR, while TCRdb's copy carries only in-frame clones and drops some. Among 200,000 to 250,000 clones, approximately 84% were seen once, and the ten largest hold about 0.93%. The sequencing input was peripheral blood. The source of these receptors is a man aged 40-50 years with acute or convalescent COVID-19.

V is TRBV25-1 and J is TRBJ1-2; 10 nucleotides align to TRBD1. CDR1 and CDR2 (germline): MGHDK, SYGVNS. CDR3 length: 17 residues. Trimming took 0 bases from V and 4 from J; bases not matched to a gene: 8. The CDR3 nucleotides read TGTGCCAGCAGTGAATACCGCCGGGACAGGGGTGGCTATGGCTACACCTTC. Its translation: CASSEYRRDRGGYGYTF.

The chain carries TRBV6-2 or TRBV6-3 and TRBJ1-5; D is uncertain. CDR1 MNHEY and CDR2 SVGEGT come from the germline V gene. The CDR3 spans 15 residues. The V end was cut by 0 bases, the J end by 3 bases, with 9 bases between. DNA for the CDR3: TGTGCCAGCAGTTACTCTTCCCAGGCCAATCAGCCCCAGCATTTT. This translates into CASSYSSQANQPQHF.